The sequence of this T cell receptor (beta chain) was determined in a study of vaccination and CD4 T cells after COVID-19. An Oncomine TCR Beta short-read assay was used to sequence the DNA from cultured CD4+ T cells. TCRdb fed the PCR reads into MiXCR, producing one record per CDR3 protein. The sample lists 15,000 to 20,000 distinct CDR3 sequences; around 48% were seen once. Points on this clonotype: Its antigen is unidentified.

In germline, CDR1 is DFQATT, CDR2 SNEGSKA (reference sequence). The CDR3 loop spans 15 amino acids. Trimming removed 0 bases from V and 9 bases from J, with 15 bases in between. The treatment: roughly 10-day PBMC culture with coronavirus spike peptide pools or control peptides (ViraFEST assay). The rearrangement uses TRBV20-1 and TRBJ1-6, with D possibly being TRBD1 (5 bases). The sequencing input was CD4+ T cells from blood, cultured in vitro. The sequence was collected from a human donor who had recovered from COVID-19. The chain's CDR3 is CSARDNRGESSPLHF. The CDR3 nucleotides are TGCAGTGCTAGAGATAACCGAGGGGAAAGTTCACCCCTCCACTTT.